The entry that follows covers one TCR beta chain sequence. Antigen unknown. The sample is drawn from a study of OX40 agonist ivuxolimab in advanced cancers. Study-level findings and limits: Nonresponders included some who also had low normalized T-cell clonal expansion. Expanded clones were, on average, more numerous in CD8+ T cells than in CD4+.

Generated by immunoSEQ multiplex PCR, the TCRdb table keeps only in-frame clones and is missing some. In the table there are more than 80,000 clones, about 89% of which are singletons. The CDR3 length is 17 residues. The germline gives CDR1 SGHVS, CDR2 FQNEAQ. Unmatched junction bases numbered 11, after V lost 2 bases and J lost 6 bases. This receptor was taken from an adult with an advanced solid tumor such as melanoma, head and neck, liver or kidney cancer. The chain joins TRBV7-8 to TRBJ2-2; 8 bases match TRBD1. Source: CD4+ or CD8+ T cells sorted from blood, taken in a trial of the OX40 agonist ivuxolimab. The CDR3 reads CASSLQPGTGVPGELFF. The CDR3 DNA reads TGTGCCAGCAGCTTACAACCCGGGACAGGAGTTCCCGGGGAGCTGTTTTTT. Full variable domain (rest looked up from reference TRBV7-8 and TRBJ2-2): GAGVSQSPRYKVAKRGQDVALRCDPISGHVSLFWYQQALGQGPEFLTYFQNEAQLDKSGLPSDRFFAERPEGSVSTLKIQRTQQEDSAVYLCASSLQPGTGVPGELFFGEGSRLTVL.